Listed below are T cell receptor beta chains from one sample, sequenced in a study of T cell changes during pregnancy in multiple sclerosis. Generated by immunoSEQ multiplex PCR, the TCRdb table keeps only in-frame clones and is missing some. The sample has around 63,000 clones, 75% to 95% seen once. Sequencing was performed on peripheral blood, taken in the third trimester of pregnancy. The receptors come from a female donor in good health, enrolled as a control in a pregnancy study. CDR3s include the opening cysteine and the closing phenylalanine or tryptophan. D genes are given only for firm matches.

TRBV6-5	TRBJ2-7	TRBD2	TGTGCCAGCAGTTACTCGGGAGTAGCGGGAGTCTACGAGCAGTACTTC	CASSYSGVAGVYEQYF
TRBV6-1	TRBJ2-1	-	TGTGCCACCTTTTTAAGGGGCGGTTACTACAATGAGCAGTTCTTC	CATFLRGGYYNEQFF
TRBV29-1	TRBJ2-3	-	TGCAGCGTAACGGAGACTAGAGGCGTAGCAGATACGCAGTATTTT	CSVTETRGVADTQYF
TRBV21-1	TRBJ2-7	-	TGTGCCAGCAGCAAAATAGGGGACAGGGGGCCCCGTGAGCCCTACGAGCAGTACTTC	CASSKIGDRGPREPYEQYF
TRBV10-3	TRBJ2-3	TRBD1	TGTGCCATCAGTGAGTCGTCGGGGCAGGGGGCCGGAGATACGCAGTATTTT	CAISESSGQGAGDTQYF
TRBV5-4	TRBJ2-1	-	TGTGCCAGCAGCCCGGAGGTCGGCCACAATGAGCAGTTCTTC	CASSPEVGHNEQFF
TRBV7-8	TRBJ2-3	TRBD2	TGTGCCAGCAGGCTGGGGGGGGGAGATACGCAGTATTTT	CASRLGGGDTQYF
TRBV6-5	TRBJ1-2	TRBD1	TGTGCCAGCAGTTTGGGGCAGGGGGCCAAGGGCTACACCTTC	CASSLGQGAKGYTF
TRBV6-1	TRBJ1-4	-	TGTGCCAGCAGTGGGCTGGGGCAAGGGGCGTACGAAAAACTGTTTTTT	CASSGLGQGAYEKLFF
TRBV7-2	TRBJ2-7	TRBD2	TGTGCCAGCAGCTTATACGGGAGGGGCTACGAGCAGTACTTC	CASSLYGRGYEQYF
TRBV4-1	TRBJ2-3	TRBD2	TGCGCCAGCAGCCAAAGCGGGAGTACAGATACGCAGTATTTT	CASSQSGSTDTQYF